One T cell receptor (beta chain) is described in this entry. TCRdb reanalyzed the 5' RACE reads, giving one entry per CDR3 protein sequence and no DNA. The table counts some 410,000 distinct CDR3 sequences; 7.3% lies in the top ten. This entry comes from a study of T cells expressing NK-cell markers. The CDR3 is made up of 15 amino acids. The V gene's germline CDR1 is SGHTA and CDR2 FQGNSA. This receptor was obtained from a woman aged 18 to 75 in good health. The rearrangement uses TRBV7-2 and TRBJ2-3. Source material: blood T cells: a sorted CD56 or NKG2C T cell subset, CD4+ or CD8+ T cells, or bulk PBMC T cells (not recorded which). CDR3 amino acids: CASSFDLTSTDTQYF.